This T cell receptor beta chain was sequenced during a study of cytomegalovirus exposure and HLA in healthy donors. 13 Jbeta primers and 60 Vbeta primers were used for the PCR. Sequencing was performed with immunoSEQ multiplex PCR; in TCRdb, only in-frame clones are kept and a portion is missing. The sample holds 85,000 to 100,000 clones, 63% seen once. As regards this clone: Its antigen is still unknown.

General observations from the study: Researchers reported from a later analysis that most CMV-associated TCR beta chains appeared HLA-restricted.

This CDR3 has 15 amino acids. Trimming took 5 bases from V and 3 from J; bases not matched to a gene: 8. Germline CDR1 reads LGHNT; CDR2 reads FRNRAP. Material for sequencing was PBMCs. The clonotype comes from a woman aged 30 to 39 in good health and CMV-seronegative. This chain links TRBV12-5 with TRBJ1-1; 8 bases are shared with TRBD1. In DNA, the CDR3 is TGTGCTAGTGGTGCCCTACAGGGGGGGGACACTGAAGCTTTCTTT. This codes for CASGALQGGDTEAFF.